The rows below give T cell receptor beta chains drawn from one sample of a study of tumor-infiltrating lymphocytes in glioblastoma multiforme. MiXCR was run by TCRdb on the multiplex PCR reads, yielding one entry per CDR3 protein. The sample has approximately 20,000 distinct CDR3 sequences, 65% to 80% seen once. Sequencing was done on a sample of peripheral blood. These TCRs come from a male donor with glioblastoma. Both conserved end residues are part of each CDR3. D genes are given only for firm matches. Rows give clone size only sometimes, using once, few, many, or a class for an expanded clone.

j_call,d_call,clone_size,v_call,cdr3_length,cdr3_nt,cdr3_aa
TRBJ2-3,-,-,TRBV12-3/TRBV12-4,15,TGTGCCAGCAGTCCCAAGGAGGGGCGGACAGATACGCAGTATTTT,CASSPKEGRTDTQYF
TRBJ2-2,-,-,TRBV6-1,12,TGTGCCAGCAGTACAGGGAGCTGGGAGCTGTTCTTT,CASSTGSWELFF
TRBJ2-1,-,once,TRBV20-1,16,TGCAGTGCTAGAGAGGGTAGCGGAAGCTCCTACAATGAGCGGTTCTTC,CSAREGSGSSYNERFF
TRBJ2-7,-,-,TRBV11-2,14,TGTGCCAGCAGCTTATTCCAGGGTGAGGGCGTGCAGTACTTC,CASSLFQGEGVQYF
TRBJ1-4,-,-,TRBV12-3/TRBV12-4,11,TGTGCCAGCAGTCTGAGGGAAAAACTGTTTTTT,CASSLREKLFF
TRBJ1-5,-,-,TRBV18,15,TGTGCCAGCTCACTAAGTATCACGCTCAATCAGCCCCAGCATTTT,CASSLSITLNQPQHF
TRBJ1-6,-,-,TRBV11-2,12,TGTGCCAGCAGCTTTACCGTATCACCACTCCACTTT,CASSFTVSPLHF
TRBJ2-3,TRBD1,once,TRBV7-9,15,TGTGCCAGCAGGCCGGCCAGGGGGATTCCAGATACGCAGTATTTT,CASRPARGIPDTQYF
TRBJ1-2,-,few,TRBV5-1,13,TGCGCCAGCAGCGCACAGGGATCCTATGGCTACGCCTTC,CASSAQGSYGYAF
TRBJ2-5,-,few,TRBV5-4,13,TGTGCCAGCAGCCTCGACCGGGGCGGTGCCCAGTACTTC,CASSLDRGGAQYF
TRBJ2-2,TRBD2,-,TRBV5-4,16,TGTGCCGGTACCTTTAGCGGGAGGGCCAGGATCGGGGAGCTGTTTTTT,CAGTFSGRARIGELFF
TRBJ2-5,-,-,TRBV11-2,16,TGTGCTAGCGGCCTTGACCAGGGACAATACCAAGAGACCCAGTACTTC,CASGLDQGQYQETQYF
TRBJ1-4,-,-,TRBV30,14,TGTGCCTGGAGTCCTGGGGGCTTGGAGGAAAAACTGTTTTTT,CAWSPGGLEEKLFF
TRBJ2-5,TRBD2,-,TRBV20-1,18,TGCAGTGCTAAAGGTTCGAGGCCCGAAGGGGCGGGGGGAGAGACCCAGTACTTC,CSAKGSRPEGAGGETQYF
TRBJ2-7,-,few,TRBV5-1,15,TGCGCCAGCAGCCAAACGACAGGTAACTCCTACGAGCAGTACTTC,CASSQTTGNSYEQYF
TRBJ1-5,-,many,TRBV29-1,13,TGCAGCGGGTCCCCAGGGGAGGATCAGCCCCAGCATTTT,CSGSPGEDQPQHF
TRBJ2-6,-,-,TRBV4-2,17,TGTGCCAGCAGCCAAGATTTGGTGACCTCTGGAGCCAACGTCCTGACTTTC,CASSQDLVTSGANVLTF
TRBJ2-1,TRBD2,-,TRBV29-1,15,TGCAGCCTGACATTAGCGGGAGGGCCCGTAAATGAGCAGTTCTTC,CSLTLAGGPVNEQFF
TRBJ2-1,-,-,TRBV11-2,15,TGTGCCAGCAGACTGGACAAGGCGCTGAACAATGAGCAGTCCTTT,CASRLDKALNNEQSF
TRBJ1-1,-,-,TRBV6-5,13,TGTGCCAGCAGTACAGGGCCAAGGGGTGAAGCTTTCTTT,CASSTGPRGEAFF
TRBJ2-1,TRBD2,-,TRBV11-1,14,TGTACCAGCATAGCTCAGACTAGCGCGAATGAGCGGTTCTTC,CTSIAQTSANERFF
TRBJ2-7,-,-,TRBV29-1,12,TGCAGCGTTGGAGAGACCATCTACGAGCAGTACTTC,CSVGETIYEQYF
TRBJ2-5,TRBD1,-,TRBV5-4,16,TGTGCCAGCAGCCCAGCGGACAGGTCGAGCTTGAAGACCCAGTACTTC,CASSPADRSSLKTQYF
TRBJ2-2,TRBD2,once,TRBV6-2/TRBV6-3,18,TGTGCCAGTAGTTTCCCGAAAATGACTAGCGGGAGGCCCGGGGAGCCGTTTTTT,CASSFPKMTSGRPGEPFF
TRBJ2-2,-,-,TRBV6-5,16,TGTGCCAGCAGTTACTCGGGGCAGGTGTTCACCGGGGAGCTGTTTTTT,CASSYSGQVFTGELFF
TRBJ2-7,-,medium-sized,TRBV29-1,12,TGCAGCGTTGAGACCAGAACCTACGAGCAGTACTTC,CSVETRTYEQYF
TRBJ2-1,-,few,TRBV11-2,17,TGTGCCAGCAGCTTAGCCCTTCGGCAAAGCTCCTACAATGAGCAGTTCTTC,CASSLALRQSSYNEQFF
TRBJ2-7,TRBD2,once,TRBV10-2,18,TGCGCCAGCAGTGAGTCAAGGCTAGCGGGAGAGTTGATGTACGAGCAGTACTTC,CASSESRLAGELMYEQYF
TRBJ1-2,-,-,TRBV12-3/TRBV12-4,12,TGTGCCAGCAGTCCAGGAAACTATGGCTACACCTTC,CASSPGNYGYTF
TRBJ2-1,TRBD2,-,TRBV6-5,14,TGTGCCAGCACCGAGCCCCGGGGGGACAATGAGCAGTTCTTC,CASTEPRGDNEQFF